The entry below gives a single T cell receptor beta chain sequence along with its context. Original handling: Nucleated cell counts were estimated from reference gene primer amplification. The data were produced by immunoSEQ multiplex PCR, yet TCRdb's version contains in-frame clones alone and is incomplete. The D gene and trimming were derived from the DNA, and the V and J assignments and clone size from that table. The data contain 75,000 to 80,000 clones, about 88% of them singletons. This sample is drawn from a study of blood T cell repertoires in COVID-19. Study at large: Specimens from acute and convalescent COVID-19 originated in the United States, Italy and Spain. T cells, B-cell-depleted T cells, or PBMCs provided the cDNA or gDNA that served as material.

V trimming: 0 bases; J trimming: 7 bases; junction bases outside the gene matches: 17. This CDR3 has 18 residues. Germline V gene lookup returns CDR1 SGHKS and CDR2 YYEKEE (reference sequence). The V call is TRBV5-5, the J call TRBJ2-7; 9 nucleotides agree with TRBD2. The clonotype originates from a human donor in a cohort sampled during active COVID-19. The material sequenced was peripheral blood. The CDR3 reads CASSLGIDGTSSKGEQYF. CDR3 in DNA: TGTGCCAGCAGCTTGGGGATTGACGGGACTAGCTCGAAGGGGGAGCAGTACTTC.